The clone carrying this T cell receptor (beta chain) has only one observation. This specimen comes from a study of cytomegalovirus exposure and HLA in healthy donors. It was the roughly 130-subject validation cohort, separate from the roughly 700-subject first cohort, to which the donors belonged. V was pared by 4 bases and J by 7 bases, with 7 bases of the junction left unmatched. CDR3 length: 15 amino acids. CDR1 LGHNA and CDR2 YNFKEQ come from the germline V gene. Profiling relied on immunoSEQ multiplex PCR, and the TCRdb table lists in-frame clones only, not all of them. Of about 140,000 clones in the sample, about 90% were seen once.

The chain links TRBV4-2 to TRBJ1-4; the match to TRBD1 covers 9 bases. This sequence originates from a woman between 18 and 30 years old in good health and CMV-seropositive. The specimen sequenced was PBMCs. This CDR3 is CASSRGQGVSEKLFF. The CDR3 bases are TGTGCCAGCAGCCGGGGACAGGGTGTTAGTGAAAAACTGTTTTTT.